Listed here are 21 T cell receptor beta chains from one sample, sequenced in a study of cytomegalovirus exposure and HLA in healthy donors. The PCR was carried out with 60 Vbeta primers and 13 Jbeta primers. Clones were read by immunoSEQ multiplex PCR, and TCRdb kept only the in-frame ones, dropping some. The data show some 180,000 clones, with roughly 74% seen just once and roughly 3% held by the top ten. Sequencing was carried out using PBMCs. All receptors come from a female donor in good health and CMV-seronegative.

The chain couples TRBV11-2 to TRBJ2-7; 8 bases align to TRBD1. CDR3 length: 17 amino acids. Germline V gene sequence: CDR1 SGHAT, CDR2 FQNNGV. Unmatched junction bases numbered 8, after V lost 0 bases and J lost 1 base. The CDR3 loop reads CASSLDSWTGQSYEQYF. In DNA form, the CDR3 reads TGTGCCAGCAGCTTAGACAGTTGGACAGGGCAATCCTACGAGCAGTACTTC.

The genes are TRBV4-2 and TRBJ2-3; 7 bases agree with TRBD2. V lost 7 bases, J lost 3 bases, and 7 bases stayed unmatched. Germline assignment: CDR1 LGHNA and CDR2 YNFKEQ. The CDR3 loop spans 14 amino acids. The CDR3 here is CASNLGGSTDTQYF. The CDR3 DNA is TGTGCCAGCAACCTGGGGGGGTCGACAGATACGCAGTATTTT.

In its sample, this clone was seen once. The chain carries TRBV16 and TRBJ1-5; D gene uncertain. Germline V lookup: CDR1 KGHSY, CDR2 FQNENV. The CDR3 is 17 residues long. Trimming stripped 0 bases from V and 1 base from J, with 13 bases between. The CDR3 region has the DNA TGTGCCAGCAGCCAATCGAGACGGAGAAAGAGCAATCAGCCCCAGCATTTT. It translates to CASSQSRRRKSNQPQHF. Looking up the rest from reference TRBV16 and TRBJ1-5 gives the full variable domain: GEEVAQTPKHLVRGEGQKAKLYCAPIKGHSYVFWYQQVLKNEFKFLISFQNENVFDETGMPKERFSAKCLPNSPCSLEIQATKLEDSAVYFCASSQSRRRKSNQPQHFGDGTRLSIL.

The rearrangement joins TRBV7-6 to TRBJ2-1; 9 nucleotides align to TRBD2. Trimming took 0 bases from V and 6 from J; bases not matched to a gene: 9. The CDR3 covers 17 residues. Germline V gene data show CDR1 as SGHVS and CDR2 as FNYEAQ. CDR3 loop: CASSLAPGLAGPNEQFF. The CDR3 DNA reads TGTGCCAGCAGCTTAGCCCCGGGGCTAGCGGGGCCCAATGAGCAGTTCTTC.

This chain connects TRBV5-1 to TRBJ2-3; 8 bases are shared with TRBD2. The CDR3 extends over 16 amino acids. The ends lost 4 bases at V and 2 bases at J; junction bases unmatched: 9. Germline V gene data show CDR1 as SGHRS and CDR2 as YFSETQ. The CDR3: CASSREQRGTTDTQYF. The CDR3 DNA reads TGCGCCAGCAGCAGGGAGCAGCGGGGGACCACAGATACGCAGTATTTT.

The chain carries TRBV5-1 and TRBJ2-1; 9 bases fit TRBD2. CDR1 and CDR2 from the germline V gene are SGHRS and YFSETQ. The CDR3 extends over 15 amino acids. The V gene end was trimmed by 4 bases and the J gene end by 5 bases; junction bases not matched to a gene: 7. The CDR3 spells CASSTTSGLNNEQFF. The CDR3, as DNA: TGCGCCAGCAGCACGACTAGCGGACTTAACAATGAGCAGTTCTTC.

This clone has just one count. The junction departs from the called germline gene at one end, perhaps through a read error. The chain uses TRBV5-1 and TRBJ2-1; D is unresolved. Germline V CDR1 and CDR2: SGHRS, YFSETQ. This CDR3 has 12 amino acids. The DNA for the CDR3 is TGCGCCAGCAGCTCTACCTACAGTGAGCAGTTCTTC. Translated: CASSSTYSEQFF.

The chain uses TRBV9 and TRBJ2-2; 7 nucleotides agree with TRBD2. The CDR3 sequence is 13 residues long. J gave up 8 bases and V 3 bases, and 4 bases lay outside the gene matches. CDR1 and CDR2 from the germline V gene are SGDLS and YYNGEE. Here the CDR3 DNA reads TGTGCCAGCAGCGCTGGGAGGGGAGGGGAGCTGTTTTTT. This codes for CASSAGRGGELFF. The full variable domain, in which reference TRBV9 and TRBJ2-2 provide the parts outside the CDR3, is DSGVTQTPKHLITATGQRVTLRCSPRSGDLSVYWYQQSLDQGLQFLIQYYNGEERAKGNILERFSAQQFPDLHSELNLSSLELGDSALYFCASSAGRGGELFFGEGSRLTVL.

This rearrangement joins TRBV7-8 to TRBJ2-7, with D uncertain. The CDR3 has 12 residues. The germline V and J ends were trimmed by 4 bases and 3 bases, with 7 bases remaining between them. Per the germline V gene, CDR1 is SGHVS and CDR2 is FQNEAQ. This chain's CDR3 is CASSSVIYEQYF. For the CDR3, the DNA is TGTGCCAGCAGCTCGGTTATCTACGAGCAGTACTTC. The full variable domain, its missing parts supplied by reference TRBV7-8 and TRBJ2-7, is GAGVSQSPRYKVAKRGQDVALRCDPISGHVSLFWYQQALGQGPEFLTYFQNEAQLDKSGLPSDRFFAERPEGSVSTLKIQRTQQEDSAVYLCASSSVIYEQYFGPGTRLTVT.

This clone was counted a few times. The V gene is TRBV7-8, the J gene TRBJ2-3, with 8 bases lining up with TRBD2. This CDR3 comprises 15 residues. The V gene's germline CDR1 is SGHVS and CDR2 FQNEAQ. V lost 3 bases, J lost 2 bases, and 4 bases stayed unmatched. The chain's CDR3 is CASSLLAGLTDTQYF. The CDR3 region has the DNA TGTGCCAGCAGCTTGCTAGCGGGCCTCACAGATACGCAGTATTTT.

This sequence joins TRBV7-9 and TRBJ2-1; TRBD2 matches at 9 bases. CDR1 is SEHNR, CDR2 FQNEAQ, per germline (reference sequence). This CDR3 is 16 amino acids long. The ends lost 8 bases at V and 1 base at J; junction bases unmatched: 9. This CDR3 reads CASFRAGGSSYNEQFF. CDR3 bases: TGTGCCAGCTTTCGGGCGGGAGGGTCTTCCTACAATGAGCAGTTCTTC.

The rearrangement uses TRBV5-1 and TRBJ2-5, with 7 nucleotides matching TRBD1. In germline, CDR1 is SGHRS, CDR2 YFSETQ. The ends lost 4 bases at V and 5 bases at J; junction bases unmatched: 11. The length of the CDR3 is 15 residues. This chain's CDR3 is CASSPHPTGTETQYF. CDR3 nucleotide sequence: TGCGCCAGCAGCCCCCACCCGACAGGGACGGAGACCCAGTACTTC.

V is TRBV5-4 and J is TRBJ2-3; the D is unclear. Germline-derived CDR1 and CDR2 are SGHNT and YYREEE (reference sequence). Between the trimmed V and J ends, which lost 4 bases and 0 bases, there was a span of 12 bases. The CDR3 loop spans 15 amino acids. The CDR3 region has the DNA TGTGCCAGCAGCCAGAGAAAGACAAGCACAGATACGCAGTATTTT. It is translated as CASSQRKTSTDTQYF.

This chain links TRBV7-9 with TRBJ1-5, with 8 bases aligning to TRBD1. Looked up from germline, CDR1 is SEHNR and CDR2 is FQNEAQ (reference sequence). CDR3 size: 18 residues. The trim removed 1 base at V and 6 bases at J, leaving 14 bases unmatched. The CDR3, as DNA: TGTGCCAGCAGCTTAGGACAGGGGCGCTGGTCTGGCGTTCAGCCCCAGCATTTT. Its translation is CASSLGQGRWSGVQPQHF.

The J gene is TRBJ1-3, the V gene TRBV9; D not certain. CDR1 is SGDLS and CDR2 is YYNGEE in the germline V gene. V was pared by 4 bases and J by 0 bases, with 11 bases between. CDR3 length equals 15 residues. CDR3 residues: CASSPTRGSGNTIYF. DNA for the CDR3: TGTGCCAGCAGCCCCACCCGGGGCTCTGGAAACACCATATATTTT.

This clone was recorded only once. The rearrangement uses TRBV27 and TRBJ1-5; a possible D gene is TRBD1 (5 bases). The germline gives CDR1 MNHEY, CDR2 SMNVEV (reference sequence). This CDR3 region has 15 residues. V shed 0 bases and J shed 0 bases, with 6 bases lying between them. The CDR3 region is CASSLSGLSNQPQHF. In nucleotides, the CDR3 is TGTGCCAGCAGTTTATCGGGACTTAGCAATCAGCCCCAGCATTTT.

The genes are TRBV28 and TRBJ1-6; a possible D gene is TRBD1 (6 bases). Trimming pared 3 bases from V and 0 bases from J, leaving 15 bases between. The V gene's germline CDR1 is MDHEN and CDR2 SYDVKM. The CDR3 sequence is 18 residues long. This chain's CDR3 is CASSFPRGLSSYNSPLHF. The CDR3 bases are TGTGCCAGCAGTTTTCCCAGGGGCTTGAGCTCCTATAATTCACCCCTCCACTTT.

The J gene is TRBJ2-5, the V gene TRBV14; maybe TRBD2 (6 bases). CDR3 length: 16 residues. The V gene lost 4 bases and the J gene lost 3 bases, with 18 bases spanning the gap. In germline, CDR1 is SGHDN, CDR2 FVKESK. DNA for the CDR3: TGTGCCAGCAGCCCTGGGAGGCCGTTAAAGAAAGAGACCCAGTACTTC. Protein: CASSPGRPLKKETQYF.

This clone was seen only a few times. J is TRBJ2-5 and V is TRBV7-2, with D perhaps matching TRBD2 (5 bases). V shed 1 base and J shed 7 bases, with 16 bases lying between them. The CDR3 has 15 residues. Germline CDR1 reads SGHTA; CDR2 reads FQGNSA. In nucleotides, the CDR3 is TGTGCCAGCAGCTTAGGGTGGGCTGCTCGGGGGACCCAGTACTTC. This codes for CASSLGWAARGTQYF.

This rearrangement joins TRBV10-2 to TRBJ2-7, with D perhaps TRBD1 (6 bases). The CDR3 has 14 amino acids. CDR1 is WSHSY and CDR2 is SAAADI in the germline V gene. Trimming removed 0 bases from V and 3 bases from J, with 9 bases in between. The CDR3 nucleotides are TGCGCCAGCAGTGAGTCGTGGACAGTCTACGAGCAGTACTTC. It translates to CASSESWTVYEQYF.

This chain links TRBV28 with TRBJ2-7; TRBD2 matches 8 bases. The CDR3 consists of 15 residues. The ends lost 4 bases at V and 2 bases at J; junction bases unmatched: 7. CDR1 is MDHEN, CDR2 SYDVKM, per germline. CDR3 nucleotides: TGTGCCAGCAGTTCTCAACTAGCGGTTACCTACGAGCAGTACTTC. Its translation: CASSSQLAVTYEQYF.